This paragraph covers one T cell receptor beta chain sequence. Its antigen is currently unknown. Trimming pared 3 bases from V and 2 bases from J, leaving 17 bases between. Germline V lookup: CDR1 SGHRS, CDR2 YFSETQ. CDR3 length equals 17 residues. TCRdb keeps only in-frame clones here, not all; method: immunoSEQ multiplex PCR. Here the sample spans just under 150,000 clones, 80% to 90% being singletons. This entry comes from a study of radiation and T cells in renal cell carcinoma. Findings and limits, study-wide: In blood, top tumor clones expanded by 2 weeks, shrinking by 4. Pretreatment tumor biopsies were lacking, so baseline clonotypes are unknown.

Time point described: blood 4 weeks post-SBRT, at nephrectomy. Described treatment: 15 Gy SBRT to primary tumor, nephrectomy 4 weeks later. Nephrectomy followed 15 Gy stereotactic body radiation by 4 weeks. This renal cell carcinoma was of the clear cell type. The sequence derives from a woman aged 50 to 60 with renal cell carcinoma. The input for sequencing was blood, taken from a patient whose treatment included radiotherapy and nephrectomy. The rearrangement joins TRBV5-1 to TRBJ1-4, with a tentative D call TRBD1 (6 bases). The CDR3 region has the DNA TGCGCCAGCAGCTCGACACCCAGGGGTAGGACTAATGAAAAACTGTTTTTT. Amino acid sequence: CASSSTPRGRTNEKLFF.